Listed below are T cell receptor beta chains from one sample, sequenced in a study of blood T cell repertoires in COVID-19. This table comes from immunoSEQ multiplex PCR, and its TCRdb copy is limited to in-frame clones, with some not included. The repertoire consists of 250,000 or so clones, with 80% to 90% occurring once and the leading ten covering approximately 2%. Sample: peripheral blood. The receptors derive from a man aged 25 to 40 with active or convalescent COVID-19. The CDR3 runs from the conserved cysteine through the conserved F or W. Each record gives: V gene, CDR3 length, CDR3 protein.

TRBV5-1 13 CASSPTGGHEQFF
TRBV6-4 11 CASSDQYGYTF
TRBV9 16 CASSGYRGFSGNTIYF
TRBV11-3 16 CASSSNSGTYCYEQYF
TRBV4-3 16 CASSQDHPGQGGTQYF
TRBV11-2 16 CASSRRAVRDTGELFF
TRBV5-4 14 CASSLRQNQETQYF
TRBV12-3/TRBV12-4 12 CASSFLQDEQYF
TRBV7-6 16 CASSLMGSSYNSPLHF
TRBV24-1 16 CATSDSPGTGRNEQFF
TRBV29-1 11 CSAFLDSVGFF
TRBV11-2 18 CASSLVYEGGPRQETQYF
TRBV2 15 CASSTSDRHSYEQYF
TRBV2 14 CAITDRRRPYEQYF
TRBV5-4 15 CASSARDNNYNEQFF
TRBV2 19 CASAHEVFSGSYSNQPQHF
TRBV5-8 15 CASSGRQGYNSPLHF
TRBV27 16 CASSLFGTSPTDTQYF
TRBV5-8 14 CASSFLSRDTEAFF
TRBV29-1 14 CSVERAGNRYEQYF
TRBV7-7 16 CASSPGRLAGTDTQYF
TRBV7-9 12 CASEGGNTEAFF
TRBV7-2 17 CASSLGSLAGAVNEQFF
TRBV12-3/TRBV12-4 13 CASSLYQIAEAFF
TRBV11-2 17 CASSSRGGEASTDTQYF
TRBV29-1 15 CSVVEQQHSGNTIYF
TRBV4-2 17 CASSQDPSGRNNSPLHF
TRBV4-3 16 CASSQDRMGAFYEQYF
TRBV10-3 16 CAIRKRSGTENTEAFF
TRBV19 13 CASSTLKTDTQYF
TRBV19 13 CASSPPDRWEQYF
TRBV11-1 15 CASSFQSRDWETQYF
TRBV4-1 14 CASSQGSVNTEAFF
TRBV5-1 16 CASSLAASGGQETQYF
TRBV7-9 16 CASSLADGGAFDEQYF
TRBV9 15 CASSSGGTSVDTQYF